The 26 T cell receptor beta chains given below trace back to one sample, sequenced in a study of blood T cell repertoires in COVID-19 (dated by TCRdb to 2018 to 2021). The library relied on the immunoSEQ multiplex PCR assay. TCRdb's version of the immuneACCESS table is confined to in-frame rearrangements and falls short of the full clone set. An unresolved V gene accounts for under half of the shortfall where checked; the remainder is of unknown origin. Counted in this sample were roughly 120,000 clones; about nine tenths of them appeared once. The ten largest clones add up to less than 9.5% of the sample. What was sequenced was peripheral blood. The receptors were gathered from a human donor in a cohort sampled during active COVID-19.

The CDR3 sequence: CASSPRQTATYEQYF. The CDR3, as DNA: TGTGCCAGCAGTCCCCGACAGACCGCAACCTACGAGCAGTACTTC. V usage is TRBV27 and J usage is TRBJ2-7; a weak D match, TRBD1 (5 bases). Per the germline V gene, CDR1 is MNHEY and CDR2 is SMNVEV (reference sequence). V was trimmed by 5 bases and J by 2 bases, leaving 16 bases between them. The length of the CDR3 is 15 residues.

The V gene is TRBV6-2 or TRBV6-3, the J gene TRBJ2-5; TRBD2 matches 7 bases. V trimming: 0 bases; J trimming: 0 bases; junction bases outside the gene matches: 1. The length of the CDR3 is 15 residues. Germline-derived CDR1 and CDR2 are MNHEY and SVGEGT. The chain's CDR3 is CASSYSGTNQETQYF. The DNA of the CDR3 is TGTGCCAGCAGTTACTCCGGGACTAACCAAGAGACCCAGTACTTC.

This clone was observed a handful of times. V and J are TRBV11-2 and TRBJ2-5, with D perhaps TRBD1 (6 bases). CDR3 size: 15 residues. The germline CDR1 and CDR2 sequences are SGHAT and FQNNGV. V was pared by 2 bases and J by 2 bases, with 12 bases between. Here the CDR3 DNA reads TGTGCCAGCAGCTTAACGTTGACAGGACAAGAGACCCAGTACTTC. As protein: CASSLTLTGQETQYF.

In nucleotides, the CDR3 is TGTGCCAGCAGCTTGTACCCCTTCCAGGGATACGAGCAGTACTTC. This codes for CASSLYPFQGYEQYF. V and J are TRBV5-4 and TRBJ2-7; D perhaps matches TRBD1 (5 bases). Germline CDR1 SGHNT, CDR2 YYREEE (reference sequence). The length of the CDR3 is 15 residues. V lost 1 base, J lost 4 bases, and 15 bases lay in between.

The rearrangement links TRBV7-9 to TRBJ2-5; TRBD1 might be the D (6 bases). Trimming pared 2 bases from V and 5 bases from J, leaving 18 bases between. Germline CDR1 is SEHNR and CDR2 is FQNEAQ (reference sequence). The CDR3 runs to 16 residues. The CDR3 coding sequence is TGTGCCAGCAGCTTAAATTCTCAGGGGCACTGGGAGACCCAGTACTTC. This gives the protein CASSLNSQGHWETQYF. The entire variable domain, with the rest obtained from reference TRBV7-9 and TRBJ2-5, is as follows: DTGVSQNPRHKITKRGQNVTFRCDPISEHNRLYWYRQTLGQGPEFLTYFQNEAQLEKSRLLSDRFSAERPKGSFSTLEIQRTEQGDSAMYLCASSLNSQGHWETQYFGPGTRLLVL.

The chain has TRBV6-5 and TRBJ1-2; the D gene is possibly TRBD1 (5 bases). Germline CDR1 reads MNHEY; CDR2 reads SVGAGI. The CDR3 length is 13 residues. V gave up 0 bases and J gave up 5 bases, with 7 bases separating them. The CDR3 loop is CASSYSGGYGYTF. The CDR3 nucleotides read TGTGCCAGCAGTTACTCGGGGGGGTATGGCTACACCTTC.

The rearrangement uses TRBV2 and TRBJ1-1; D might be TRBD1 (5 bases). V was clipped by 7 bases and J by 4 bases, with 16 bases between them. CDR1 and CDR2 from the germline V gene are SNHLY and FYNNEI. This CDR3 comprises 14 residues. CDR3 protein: CASTPSGGSTEAFF. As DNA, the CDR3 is TGTGCCAGCACCCCCTCGGGGGGGAGCACTGAAGCTTTCTTT. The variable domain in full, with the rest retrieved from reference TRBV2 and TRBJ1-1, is EPEVTQTPSHQVTQMGQEVILRCVPISNHLYFYWYRQILGQKVEFLVSFYNNEISEKSEIFDDQFSVERPDGSNFTLKIRSTKLEDSAMYFCASTPSGGSTEAFFGQGTRLTVV.

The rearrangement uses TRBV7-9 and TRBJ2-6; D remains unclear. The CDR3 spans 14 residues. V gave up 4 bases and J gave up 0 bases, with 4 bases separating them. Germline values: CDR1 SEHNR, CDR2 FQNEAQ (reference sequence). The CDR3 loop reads CASSSNSGANVLTF. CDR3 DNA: TGTGCCAGCAGCTCAAACTCTGGGGCCAACGTCCTGACTTTC.

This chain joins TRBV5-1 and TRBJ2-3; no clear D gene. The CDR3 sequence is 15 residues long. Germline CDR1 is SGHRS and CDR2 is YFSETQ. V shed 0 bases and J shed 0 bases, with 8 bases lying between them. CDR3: CASSLENYSTDTQYF. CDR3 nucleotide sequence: TGCGCCAGCAGCTTGGAGAACTACAGCACAGATACGCAGTATTTT.

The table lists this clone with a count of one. For the CDR3, the DNA is TGTGCCAGCAGCGTAGAACTTCGGGGGGCGCAGACTGAAGCTTTCTTT. It is translated as CASSVELRGAQTEAFF. This sequence joins TRBV9 and TRBJ1-1, with D maybe TRBD1 (6 bases). The V end lost 0 bases, the J end lost 5 bases, and 17 bases lay between the germline ends. The CDR3 extends over 16 amino acids. Germline V lookup: CDR1 SGDLS, CDR2 YYNGEE.

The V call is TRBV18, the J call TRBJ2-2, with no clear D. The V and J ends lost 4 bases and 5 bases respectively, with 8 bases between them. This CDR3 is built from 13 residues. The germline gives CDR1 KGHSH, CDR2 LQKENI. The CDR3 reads CASSRTSTGELFF. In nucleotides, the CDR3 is TGTGCCAGCTCACGCACATCTACCGGGGAGCTGTTTTTT.

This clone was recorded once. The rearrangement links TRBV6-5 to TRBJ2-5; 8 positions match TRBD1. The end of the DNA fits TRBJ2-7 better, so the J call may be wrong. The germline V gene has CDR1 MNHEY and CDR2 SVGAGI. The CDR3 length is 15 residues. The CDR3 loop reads CASGMTGALSYEQYF. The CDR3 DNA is TGTGCCAGCGGAATGACAGGGGCCCTCTCCTACGAGCAGTACTTC.

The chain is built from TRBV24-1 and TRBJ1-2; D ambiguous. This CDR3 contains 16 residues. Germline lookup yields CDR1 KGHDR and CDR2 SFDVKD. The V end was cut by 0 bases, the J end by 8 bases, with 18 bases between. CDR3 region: CATSDLPGGSENGYTF. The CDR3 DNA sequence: TGTGCCACCAGTGATTTGCCCGGAGGCAGTGAAAACGGCTACACCTTC.

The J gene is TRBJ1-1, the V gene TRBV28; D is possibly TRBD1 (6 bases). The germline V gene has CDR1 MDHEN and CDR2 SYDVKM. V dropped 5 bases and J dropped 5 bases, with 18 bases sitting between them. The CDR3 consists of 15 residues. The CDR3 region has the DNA TGTGCCAGCAGTCCCCGGGCGGGGGGCACAACTGAAGCTTTCTTT. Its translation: CASSPRAGGTTEAFF.

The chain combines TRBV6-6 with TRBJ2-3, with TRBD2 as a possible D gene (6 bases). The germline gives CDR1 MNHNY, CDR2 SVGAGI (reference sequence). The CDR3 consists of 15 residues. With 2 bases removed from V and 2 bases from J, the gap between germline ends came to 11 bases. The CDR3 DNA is TGTGCCAGCAGTTACGGTGGGGGGTCCACAGATACGCAGTATTTT. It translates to CASSYGGGSTDTQYF.

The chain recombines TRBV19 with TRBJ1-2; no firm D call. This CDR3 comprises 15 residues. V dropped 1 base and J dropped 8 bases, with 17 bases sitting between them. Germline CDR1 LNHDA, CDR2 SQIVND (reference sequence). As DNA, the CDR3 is TGTGCCAGTAGTATAGGAGGCCGGGCCGCGGGGGGCTACACCTTC. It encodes CASSIGGRAAGGYTF.

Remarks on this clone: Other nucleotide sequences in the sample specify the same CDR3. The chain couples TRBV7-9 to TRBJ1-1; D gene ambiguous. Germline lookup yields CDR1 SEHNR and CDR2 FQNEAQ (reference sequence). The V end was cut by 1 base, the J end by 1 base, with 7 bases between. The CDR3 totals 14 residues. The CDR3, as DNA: TGTGCCAGCAGCTTAGACAGAGAGAACACTGAAGCTTTCTTT. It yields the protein CASSLDRENTEAFF. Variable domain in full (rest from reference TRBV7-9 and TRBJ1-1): DTGVSQNPRHKITKRGQNVTFRCDPISEHNRLYWYRQTLGQGPEFLTYFQNEAQLEKSRLLSDRFSAERPKGSFSTLEIQRTEQGDSAMYLCASSLDRENTEAFFGQGTRLTVV.

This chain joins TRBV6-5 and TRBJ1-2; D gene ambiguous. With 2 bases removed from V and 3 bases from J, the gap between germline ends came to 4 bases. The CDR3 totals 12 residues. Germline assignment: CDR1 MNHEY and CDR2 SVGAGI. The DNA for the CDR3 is TGTGCCAGCAGTTACCGGGACTATGGCTACACCTTC. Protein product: CASSYRDYGYTF.

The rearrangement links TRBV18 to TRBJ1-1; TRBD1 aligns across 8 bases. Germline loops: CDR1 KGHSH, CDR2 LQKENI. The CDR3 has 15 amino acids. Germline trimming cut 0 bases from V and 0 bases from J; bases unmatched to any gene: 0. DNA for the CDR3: TGTGCCAGCTCACCACCGGACAGGGTGAACACTGAAGCTTTCTTT. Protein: CASSPPDRVNTEAFF.

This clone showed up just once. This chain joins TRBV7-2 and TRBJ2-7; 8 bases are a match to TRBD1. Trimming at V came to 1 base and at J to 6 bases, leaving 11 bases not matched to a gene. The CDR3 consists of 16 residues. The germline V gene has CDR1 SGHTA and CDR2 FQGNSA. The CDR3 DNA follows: TGTGCCAGCAGCTTAGGGCAGGCCAGGGGGCGAAGCGAGCAGTACTTC. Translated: CASSLGQARGRSEQYF.

The CDR3 DNA follows: TGTGCCAGCAGCCAAAACCAGGACAGGGGTTCTTTCTTT. This sequence encodes CASSQNQDRGSFF. The chain carries TRBV4-2 and TRBJ1-1; the match to TRBD1 covers 9 bases. With 2 bases clipped from V and 12 bases from J, the junction kept 7 bases outside the gene matches. The CDR3 has 13 residues. Germline CDR1 LGHNA, CDR2 YNFKEQ.

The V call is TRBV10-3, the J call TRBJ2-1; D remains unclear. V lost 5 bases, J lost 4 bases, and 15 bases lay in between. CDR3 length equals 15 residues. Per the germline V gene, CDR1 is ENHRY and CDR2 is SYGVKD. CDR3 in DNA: TGTGCCATCAGTCTTCAGGTCCCAACGTACAATGAGCAGTTCTTC. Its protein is CAISLQVPTYNEQFF.

The CDR3 nucleotides are TGTGCCAGCAGTACCGGGACAGGGGTTGGAGCTTTCTTT. Translating gives CASSTGTGVGAFF. The rearrangement links TRBV5-6 to TRBJ1-1; 10 nucleotides agree with TRBD1. The CDR3 has 13 amino acids. With V trimmed by 5 bases and J by 10 bases, 8 bases remained unmatched. In germline, CDR1 is SGHDT, CDR2 YYEEEE.

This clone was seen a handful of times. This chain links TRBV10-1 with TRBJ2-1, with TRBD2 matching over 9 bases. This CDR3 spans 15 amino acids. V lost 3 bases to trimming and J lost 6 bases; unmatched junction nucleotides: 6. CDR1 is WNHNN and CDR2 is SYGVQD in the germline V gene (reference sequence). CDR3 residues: CASSERRTSVNEQFF. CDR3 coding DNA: TGCGCCAGCAGTGAAAGAAGGACTAGCGTCAATGAGCAGTTCTTC.

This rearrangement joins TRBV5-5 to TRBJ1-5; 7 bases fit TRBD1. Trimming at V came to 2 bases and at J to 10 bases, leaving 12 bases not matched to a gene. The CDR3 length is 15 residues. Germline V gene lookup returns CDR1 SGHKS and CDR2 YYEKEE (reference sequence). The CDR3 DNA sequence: TGTGCCAGCAGCTTATACAGGGGAGTGTTATATCCCCAGCATTTT. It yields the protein CASSLYRGVLYPQHF.

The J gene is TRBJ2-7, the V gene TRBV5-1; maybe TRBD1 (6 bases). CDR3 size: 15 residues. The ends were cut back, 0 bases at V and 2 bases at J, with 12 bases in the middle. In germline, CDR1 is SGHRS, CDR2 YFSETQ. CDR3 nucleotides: TGCGCCAGCAGCTTGGTGCCGGACAGCCCCTACGAGCAGTACTTC. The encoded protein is CASSLVPDSPYEQYF.